These T cell receptor beta chains were read from a single sample in a study of T-cell memory formation after mild COVID-19. In TCRdb, the 5' RACE reads were re-called with MiXCR into one record per CDR3 protein. Of about 200,000 distinct CDR3 sequences listed, approximately 10% are singletons. Sequencing used PBMCs or a T cell subset sorted from them (not recorded which). All receptors come from a man aged 18 to 30 who had mild COVID-19 (a few samples of this study predate the infection). Cell type and time point are not known. Each CDR3 is given with its conserved first and last residue. The order of the fields is J gene, clone size, V gene, D gene, CDR3 protein, CDR3 DNA. The D gene is left open where the match is weak. Clone size, where shown, is once, few, many, or a class for clones that have expanded.

TRBJ1-1	few	TRBV20-1	.	CSASKSTGAFF	TGCAGTGCTAGCAAGTCGACAGGAGCTTTCTTT
TRBJ2-3	.	TRBV20-1	.	CSARVTDTQYF	TGCAGTGCTAGGGTTACAGATACGCAGTATTTT
TRBJ1-1	.	TRBV12-3/TRBV12-4	.	CASSYRTAPTTEAFF	TGTGCCAGCAGTTACCGGACAGCCCCGACCACTGAAGCTTTCTTT
TRBJ1-2	few	TRBV29-1	.	CSVVRVTYGYTF	TGCAGCGTTGTGAGGGTAACCTATGGCTACACCTTC
TRBJ1-1	.	TRBV7-9	.	CASSFTGTGTEAFF	TGTGCCAGCAGCTTTACAGGGACCGGCACTGAAGCTTTCTTT
TRBJ2-3	few	TRBV20-1	TRBD1	CSARMRGRRIDTQYF	TGCAGTGCCAGGATGAGGGGGCGCAGGATAGATACGCAGTATTTT
TRBJ2-1	.	TRBV7-2	.	CASSLDFLNEQFF	TGTGCCAGCAGCCTTGACTTCCTCAATGAGCAGTTCTTC
TRBJ1-1	.	TRBV5-1	.	CASSRGQWTEAFF	TGCGCCAGCAGCCGTGGACAGTGGACTGAAGCTTTCTTT
TRBJ1-5	.	TRBV2	.	CASSAGTRNQPQHF	TGTGCCAGCAGCGCCGGGACAAGAAATCAGCCCCAGCATTTT
TRBJ1-4	.	TRBV7-2	TRBD1	CASSNLGTGGEKLFF	TGTGCCAGCAGTAACCTAGGGACAGGGGGTGAAAAACTGTTTTTT
TRBJ1-2	few	TRBV10-3	TRBD1	CATEQGRDYGYTF	TGTGCCACCGAACAGGGGCGGGACTATGGCTACACCTTC
TRBJ1-6	.	TRBV25-1	.	CASSEGDGRNSPLHF	TGTGCCAGCAGTGAGGGCGATGGGAGGAATTCACCCCTCCACTTT
TRBJ1-2	few	TRBV5-6	.	CASSWDFGGYTF	TGTGCCAGCAGCTGGGACTTTGGCGGCTACACCTTC
TRBJ2-3	.	TRBV5-1	.	CASSVDFTDTQYF	TGCGCCAGCAGCGTGGATTTCACAGATACGCAGTATTTT
TRBJ1-5	.	TRBV12-3/TRBV12-4	.	CASSSLRGNQPQHF	TGTGCCAGCAGTTCACTCCGGGGGAATCAGCCCCAGCATTTT
TRBJ2-3	.	TRBV4-1	TRBD1	CASSPRYRGTDTQYF	TGCGCCAGCAGCCCAAGATACAGGGGGACAGATACGCAGTATTTT
TRBJ2-5	.	TRBV24-1	TRBD1	CATSDGTGEETQYF	TGTGCCACCAGTGATGGGACAGGGGAAGAGACCCAGTACTTC
TRBJ2-1	.	TRBV5-6	TRBD1	CASSPGGLAYNEQFF	TGTGCCAGCAGCCCAGGGGGTCTCGCCTACAATGAGCAGTTCTTC
TRBJ2-3	.	TRBV9	.	CASSWGETTDTQYF	TGTGCCAGCAGTTGGGGCGAAACCACAGATACGCAGTATTTT